Sequencing of this T cell receptor (beta chain) was carried out in a study of T-cell memory formation after mild COVID-19. Across the study: Largely, the TCR clusters proved donor specific. General study findings and limits: CD4/CD8 balance held among clones contracting day 15 to 85, and later expanders leaned CD4+.

TCRdb reprocessed the 5' RACE reads with MiXCR, giving one entry per CDR3 protein. The repertoire holds about 610,000 distinct CDR3 sequences, with roughly 17% as singletons. This CDR3 region has 16 residues. The V gene's germline CDR1 is SQVTM and CDR2 ANQGSEA. J gave up 0 bases and V 3 bases, and 7 bases lay outside the gene matches. A remark on this clonotype: Its target is not known.

The sequencing sample was made of PBMCs or a T cell subset sorted from them (not recorded which). The sequence was obtained from an adult woman who had mild COVID-19 (a few samples of this study predate the infection). Cell type and time point are not known. J is TRBJ2-2 and V is TRBV29-1; 7 bases match TRBD2. The DNA of the CDR3 is TGCAGCGTTGAGGGAGGGGAGGGCTCGAACACCGGGGAGCTGTTTTTT. Protein sequence: CSVEGGEGSNTGELFF.